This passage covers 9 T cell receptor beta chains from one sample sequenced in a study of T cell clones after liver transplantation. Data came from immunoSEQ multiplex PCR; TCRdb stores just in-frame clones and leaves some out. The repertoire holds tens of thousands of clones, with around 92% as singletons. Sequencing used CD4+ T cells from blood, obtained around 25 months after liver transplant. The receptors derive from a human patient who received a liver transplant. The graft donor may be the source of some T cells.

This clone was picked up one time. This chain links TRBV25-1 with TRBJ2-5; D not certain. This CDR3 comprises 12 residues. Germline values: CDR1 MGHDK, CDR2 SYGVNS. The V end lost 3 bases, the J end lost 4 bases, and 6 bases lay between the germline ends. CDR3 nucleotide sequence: TGTGCCAGCAGTGAGTTCGGAGAGACCCAGTACTTC. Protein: CASSEFGETQYF.

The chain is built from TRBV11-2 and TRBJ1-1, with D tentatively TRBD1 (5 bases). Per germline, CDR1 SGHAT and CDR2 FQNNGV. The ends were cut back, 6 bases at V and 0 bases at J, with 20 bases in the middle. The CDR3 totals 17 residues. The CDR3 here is CASRLNTRGALNTEAFF. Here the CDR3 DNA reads TGTGCCAGCAGATTAAACACCAGAGGGGCTCTGAACACTGAAGCTTTCTTT.

The CDR3 loop is CATPGLTPDTQYF. CDR3 nucleotides: TGTGCCACCCCGGGACTAACCCCCGATACGCAGTATTTT. The genes are TRBV28 and TRBJ2-3, with TRBD2 matching 7 bases. Trimming took 10 bases from V and 6 from J; bases not matched to a gene: 10. Germline V gene data show CDR1 as MDHEN and CDR2 as SYDVKM. The CDR3 has 13 amino acids.

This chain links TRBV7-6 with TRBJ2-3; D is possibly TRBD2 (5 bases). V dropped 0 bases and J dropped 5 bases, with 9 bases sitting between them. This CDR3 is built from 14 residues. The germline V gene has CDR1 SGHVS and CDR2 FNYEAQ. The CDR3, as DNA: TGTGCCAGCAGCTTAGCTATGGCGGGAGATACGCAGTATTTT. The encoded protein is CASSLAMAGDTQYF.

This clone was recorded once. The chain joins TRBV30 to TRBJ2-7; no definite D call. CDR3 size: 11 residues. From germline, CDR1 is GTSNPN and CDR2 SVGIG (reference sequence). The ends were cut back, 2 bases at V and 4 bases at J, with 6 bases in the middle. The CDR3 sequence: CAWSSLYEQYF. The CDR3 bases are TGTGCCTGGAGTTCCCTATACGAGCAGTACTTC. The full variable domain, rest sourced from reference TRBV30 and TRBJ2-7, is SQTIHQWPATLVQPVGSPLSLECTVEGTSNPNLYWYRQAAGRGLQLLFYSVGIGQISSEVPQNLSASRPQDRQFILSSKKLLLSDSGFYLCAWSSLYEQYFGPGTRLTVT.

CDR3 region: CASRPAGGVTSSYEQYF. For the CDR3, the DNA is TGTGCCAGCAGGCCGGCCGGGGGCGTGACGAGCTCCTACGAGCAGTACTTC. This chain links TRBV5-5 with TRBJ2-7; D tentatively fits TRBD1 or TRBD2 (6 bases each). Germline V gene sequence: CDR1 SGHKS, CDR2 YYEKEE (reference sequence). The CDR3 is 17 residues long. The V end was cut by 5 bases, the J end by 0 bases, with 21 bases between. Supplemented by reference TRBV5-5 and TRBJ2-7, the full variable domain reads DAGVTQSPTHLIKTRGQQVTLRCSPISGHKSVSWYQQVLGQGPQFIFQYYEKEERGRGNFPDRFSARQFPNYSSELNVNALLLGDSALYLCASRPAGGVTSSYEQYFGPGTRLTVT.

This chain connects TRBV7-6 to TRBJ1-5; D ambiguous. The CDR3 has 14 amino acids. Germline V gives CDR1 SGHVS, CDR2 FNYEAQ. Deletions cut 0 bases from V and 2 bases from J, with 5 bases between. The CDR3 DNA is TGTGCCAGCAGCTTAGCCGATGGCAATCAGCCCCAGCATTTT. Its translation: CASSLADGNQPQHF.

CDR3 region: CASSPQGPASYNEQFF. The CDR3, as DNA: TGTGCCAGCTCACCGCAGGGGCCAGCGTCCTACAATGAGCAGTTCTTC. The V gene is TRBV18, the J gene TRBJ2-1; D perhaps matches TRBD1 (6 bases). CDR1 and CDR2 from the germline V gene are KGHSH and LQKENI. V shed 3 bases and J shed 1 base, with 13 bases lying between them. This CDR3 is built from 16 residues.

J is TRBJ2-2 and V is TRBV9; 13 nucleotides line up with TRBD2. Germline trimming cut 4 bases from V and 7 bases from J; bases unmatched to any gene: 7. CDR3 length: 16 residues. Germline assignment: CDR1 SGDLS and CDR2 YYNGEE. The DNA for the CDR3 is TGTGCCAGCAGCCTCCGGACTAGCGGGAGAGGCGGGGAGCTGTTTTTT. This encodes CASSLRTSGRGGELFF.